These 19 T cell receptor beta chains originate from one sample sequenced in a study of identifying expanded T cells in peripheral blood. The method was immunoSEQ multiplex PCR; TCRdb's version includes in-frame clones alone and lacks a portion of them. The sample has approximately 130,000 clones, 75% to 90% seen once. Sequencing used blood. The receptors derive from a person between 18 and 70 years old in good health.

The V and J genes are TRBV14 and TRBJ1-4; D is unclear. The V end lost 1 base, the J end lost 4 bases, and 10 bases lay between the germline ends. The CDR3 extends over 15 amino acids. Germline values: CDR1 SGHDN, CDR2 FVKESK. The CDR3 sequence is CASSQGSGFNEKLFF. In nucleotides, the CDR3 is TGTGCCAGCAGCCAAGGTTCGGGGTTTAATGAAAAACTGTTTTTT. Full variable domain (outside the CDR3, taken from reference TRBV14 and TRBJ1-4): EAGVTQFPSHSVIEKGQTVTLRCDPISGHDNLYWYRRVMGKEIKFLLHFVKESKQDESGMPNNRFLAERTGGTYSTLKVQPAELEDSGVYFCASSQGSGFNEKLFFGSGTQLSVL.

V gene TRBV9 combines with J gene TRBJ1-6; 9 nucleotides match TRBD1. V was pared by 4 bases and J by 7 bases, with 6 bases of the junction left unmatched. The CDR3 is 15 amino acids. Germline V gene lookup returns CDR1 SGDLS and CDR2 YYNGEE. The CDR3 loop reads CASSPGQGKNSPLHF. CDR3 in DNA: TGTGCCAGCAGCCCAGGACAGGGGAAAAATTCACCCCTCCACTTT.

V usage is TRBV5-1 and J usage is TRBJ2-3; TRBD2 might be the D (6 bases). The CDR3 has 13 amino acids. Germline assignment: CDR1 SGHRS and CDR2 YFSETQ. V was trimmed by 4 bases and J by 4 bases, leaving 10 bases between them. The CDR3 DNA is TGCGCCAGCAGCCGCTCTAGCGCAGATACGCAGTATTTT. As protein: CASSRSSADTQYF.

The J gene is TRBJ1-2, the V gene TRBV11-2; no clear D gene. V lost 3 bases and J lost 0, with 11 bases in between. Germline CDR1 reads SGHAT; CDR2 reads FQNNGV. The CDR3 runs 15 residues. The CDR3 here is CASSFSRGANYGYTF. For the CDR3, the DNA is TGTGCCAGCAGCTTTTCCCGGGGAGCTAACTATGGCTACACCTTC.

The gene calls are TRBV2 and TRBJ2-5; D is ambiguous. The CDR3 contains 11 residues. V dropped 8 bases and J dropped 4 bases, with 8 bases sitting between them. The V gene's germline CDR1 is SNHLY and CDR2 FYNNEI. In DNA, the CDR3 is TGTGCCAGCGGAACGGGAGAGACCCAGTACTTC. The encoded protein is CASGTGETQYF. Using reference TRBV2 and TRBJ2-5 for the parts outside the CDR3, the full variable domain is EPEVTQTPSHQVTQMGQEVILRCVPISNHLYFYWYRQILGQKVEFLVSFYNNEISEKSEIFDDQFSVERPDGSNFTLKIRSTKLEDSAMYFCASGTGETQYFGPGTRLLVL.

CDR3 sequence (DNA): TGTGCCTGGAGTCTGGGACAGGGGTACACCGGGGAGCTGTTTTTT. Amino acid sequence: CAWSLGQGYTGELFF. V gene TRBV30 combines with J gene TRBJ2-2, with 10 nucleotides matching TRBD1. J gave up 3 bases and V 2 bases, and 3 bases lay outside the gene matches. This CDR3 comprises 15 residues. Germline loops: CDR1 GTSNPN, CDR2 SVGIG (reference sequence).

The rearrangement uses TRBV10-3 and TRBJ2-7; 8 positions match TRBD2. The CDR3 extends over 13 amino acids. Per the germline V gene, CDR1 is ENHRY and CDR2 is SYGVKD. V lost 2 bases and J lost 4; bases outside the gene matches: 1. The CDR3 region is CAISERGGYEQYF. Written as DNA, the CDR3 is TGTGCCATCAGTGAGCGGGGGGGATACGAGCAGTACTTC.

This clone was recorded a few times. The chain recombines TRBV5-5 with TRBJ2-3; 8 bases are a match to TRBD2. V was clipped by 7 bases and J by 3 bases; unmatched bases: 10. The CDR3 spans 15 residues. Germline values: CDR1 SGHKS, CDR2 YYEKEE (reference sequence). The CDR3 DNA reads TGTGCCAGCCTACAAACGGGGGGGTGGACAGATACGCAGTATTTT. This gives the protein CASLQTGGWTDTQYF. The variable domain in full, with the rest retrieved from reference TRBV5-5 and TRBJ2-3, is DAGVTQSPTHLIKTRGQQVTLRCSPISGHKSVSWYQQVLGQGPQFIFQYYEKEERGRGNFPDRFSARQFPNYSSELNVNALLLGDSALYLCASLQTGGWTDTQYFGPGTRLTVL.

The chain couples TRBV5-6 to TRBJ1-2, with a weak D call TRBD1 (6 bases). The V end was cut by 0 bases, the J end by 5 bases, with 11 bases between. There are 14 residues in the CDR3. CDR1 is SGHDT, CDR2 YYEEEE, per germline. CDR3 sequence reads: CASSLVQGAYGYTF. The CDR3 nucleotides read TGTGCCAGCAGCTTGGTACAGGGTGCTTATGGCTACACCTTC.

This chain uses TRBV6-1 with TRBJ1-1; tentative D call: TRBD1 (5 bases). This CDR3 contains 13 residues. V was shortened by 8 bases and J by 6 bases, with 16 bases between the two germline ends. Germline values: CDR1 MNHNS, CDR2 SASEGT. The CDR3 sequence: CASGSTGAAEAFF. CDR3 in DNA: TGTGCCAGCGGATCTACCGGGGCCGCTGAAGCTTTCTTT.

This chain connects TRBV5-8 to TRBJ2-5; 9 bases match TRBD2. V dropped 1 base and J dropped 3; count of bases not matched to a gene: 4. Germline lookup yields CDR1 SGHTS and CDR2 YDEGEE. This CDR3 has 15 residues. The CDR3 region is CASSLMTSGEETQYF. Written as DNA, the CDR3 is TGTGCCAGCAGCTTGATGACTAGCGGCGAAGAGACCCAGTACTTC.

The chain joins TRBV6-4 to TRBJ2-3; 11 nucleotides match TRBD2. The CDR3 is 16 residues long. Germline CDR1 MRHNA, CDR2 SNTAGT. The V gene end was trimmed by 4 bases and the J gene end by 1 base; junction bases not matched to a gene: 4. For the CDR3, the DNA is TGTGCCAGCAGTGTAGCGGGGGGGCCTCGCACAGATACGCAGTATTTT. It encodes CASSVAGGPRTDTQYF.

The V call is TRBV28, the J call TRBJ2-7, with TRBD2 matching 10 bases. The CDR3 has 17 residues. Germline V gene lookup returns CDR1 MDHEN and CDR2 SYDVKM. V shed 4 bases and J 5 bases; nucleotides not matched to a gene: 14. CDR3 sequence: CASSSIGAGLALNEQYF. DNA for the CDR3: TGTGCCAGCAGTTCGATAGGCGCGGGACTAGCGTTAAACGAGCAGTACTTC. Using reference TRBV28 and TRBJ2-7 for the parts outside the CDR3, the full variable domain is DVKVTQSSRYLVKRTGEKVFLECVQDMDHENMFWYRQDPGLGLRLIYFSYDVKMKEKGDIPEGYSVSREKKERFSLILESASTNQTSMYLCASSSIGAGLALNEQYFGPGTRLTVT.

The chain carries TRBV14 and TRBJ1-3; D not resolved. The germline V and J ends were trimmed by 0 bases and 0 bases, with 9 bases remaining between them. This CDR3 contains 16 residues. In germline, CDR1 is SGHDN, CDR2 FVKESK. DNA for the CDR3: TGTGCCAGCAGCCAAGATCTTGGTGTCTCTGGAAACACCATATATTTT. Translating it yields CASSQDLGVSGNTIYF.

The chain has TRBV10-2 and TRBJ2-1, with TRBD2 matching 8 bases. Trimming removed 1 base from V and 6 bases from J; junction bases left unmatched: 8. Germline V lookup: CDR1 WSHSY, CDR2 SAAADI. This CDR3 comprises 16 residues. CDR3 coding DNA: TGCGCCAGCAGTGAGTTTGGCCGGGAGGGTGGCAATGAGCAGTTCTTC. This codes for CASSEFGREGGNEQFF.

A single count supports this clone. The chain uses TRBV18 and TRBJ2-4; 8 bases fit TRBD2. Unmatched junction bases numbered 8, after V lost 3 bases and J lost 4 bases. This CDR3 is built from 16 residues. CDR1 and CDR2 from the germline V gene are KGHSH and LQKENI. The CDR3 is CASSPSGSGGKNIQYF. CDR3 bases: TGTGCCAGCTCACCCTCCGGGTCGGGGGGGAAAAACATTCAGTACTTC.

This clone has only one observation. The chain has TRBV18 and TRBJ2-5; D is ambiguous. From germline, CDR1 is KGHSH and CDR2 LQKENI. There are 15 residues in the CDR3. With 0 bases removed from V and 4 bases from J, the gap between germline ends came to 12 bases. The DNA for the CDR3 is TGTGCCAGCTCACCACCAGTCGGAGTGGGAGAGACCCAGTACTTC. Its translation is CASSPPVGVGETQYF. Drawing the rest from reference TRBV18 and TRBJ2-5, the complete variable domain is NAGVMQNPRHLVRRRGQEARLRCSPMKGHSHVYWYRQLPEEGLKFMVYLQKENIIDESGMPKERFSAEFPKEGPSILRIQQVVRGDSAAYFCASSPPVGVGETQYFGPGTRLLVL.

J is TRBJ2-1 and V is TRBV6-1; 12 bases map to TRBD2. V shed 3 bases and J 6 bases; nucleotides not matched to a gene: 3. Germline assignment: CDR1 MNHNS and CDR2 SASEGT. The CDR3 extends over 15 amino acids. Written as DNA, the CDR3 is TGTGCCAGCAGTGACCTAGCGGGGGGGCTCAATGAGCAGTTCTTC. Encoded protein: CASSDLAGGLNEQFF.

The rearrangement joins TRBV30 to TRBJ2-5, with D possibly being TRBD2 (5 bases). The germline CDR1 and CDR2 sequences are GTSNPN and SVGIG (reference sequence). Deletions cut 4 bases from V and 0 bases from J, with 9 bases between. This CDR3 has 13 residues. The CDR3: CAWIGGYQETQYF. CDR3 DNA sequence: TGTGCCTGGATTGGAGGTTACCAAGAGACCCAGTACTTC. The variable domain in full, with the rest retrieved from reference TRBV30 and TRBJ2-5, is SQTIHQWPATLVQPVGSPLSLECTVEGTSNPNLYWYRQAAGRGLQLLFYSVGIGQISSEVPQNLSASRPQDRQFILSSKKLLLSDSGFYLCAWIGGYQETQYFGPGTRLLVL.